The present T cell receptor beta chain was sequenced within a study of CD8 T cells in Susac syndrome. This CDR3 is 16 amino acids long. With 1 base removed from V and 2 bases from J, the gap between germline ends came to 14 bases. CDR1 LGHDT and CDR2 YNNKEL come from the germline V gene (reference sequence). Random hexamers were used to reverse transcribe the RNA input (roughly 0.5 to 1 ug). TCRdb re-derived calls from the immunoSEQ multiplex PCR reads in MiXCR, one entry per CDR3 protein. Of around 200,000 distinct CDR3 sequences detected, roughly 94% appear once; the ten largest clones hold around 0.08%. TEMRA cells were FACS-enriched, and CD8+ and CD4+ T cells were isolated negatively.

J is TRBJ2-5 and V is TRBV3-1, with D tentatively TRBD1 (6 bases). This receptor was obtained from a human donor with multiple sclerosis. Sequencing was done on a sample of CD4+ T cells from PBMCs. The DNA of the CDR3 is TGTGCCAGCAGCCAAGGGCCTGAGGGGGTTCAAGAGACCCAGTACTTC. It is translated as CASSQGPEGVQETQYF.